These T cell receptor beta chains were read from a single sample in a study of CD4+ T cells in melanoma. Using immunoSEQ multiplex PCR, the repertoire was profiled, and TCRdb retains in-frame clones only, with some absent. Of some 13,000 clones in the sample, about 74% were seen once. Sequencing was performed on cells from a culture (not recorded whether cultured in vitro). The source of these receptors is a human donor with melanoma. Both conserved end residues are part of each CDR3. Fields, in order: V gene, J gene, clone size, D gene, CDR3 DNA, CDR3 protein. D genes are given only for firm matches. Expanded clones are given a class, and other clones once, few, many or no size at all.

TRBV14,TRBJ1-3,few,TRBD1,TGTGCCAGCAGCCGAGCCGGGACAGGGTCCAGCTACTCTGGAAACACCATATATTTT,CASSRAGTGSSYSGNTIYF
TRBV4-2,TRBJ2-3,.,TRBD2,TGTGCCAGCAGCCAAGTGGGGCGGGGGTACACAGATACGCAGTATTTT,CASSQVGRGYTDTQYF
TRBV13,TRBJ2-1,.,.,TGTGCCAGCAGCTTTCTAGAGCTGGGGGGCTACAATGAGCAGTTCTTC,CASSFLELGGYNEQFF
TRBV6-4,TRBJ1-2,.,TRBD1,TGTGCCAGCAGTGACGACAGGGGGCGAATCTACACCTTC,CASSDDRGRIYTF
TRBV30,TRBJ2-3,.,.,TGTGCCTGGAGAAGGTCCCCGGACGCAGATACGCAGTATTTT,CAWRRSPDADTQYF
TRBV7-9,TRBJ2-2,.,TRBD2,TGTGCCAGCAGCACAACAAATCTAGCGGGGGGGACCGGGGAGCTGTTTTTT,CASSTTNLAGGTGELFF
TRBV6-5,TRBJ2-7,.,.,TGTGCCAGCACCGCAGGGCCTTTCTCCTACGAGCAGTACTTC,CASTAGPFSYEQYF
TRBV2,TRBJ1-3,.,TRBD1,TGTGCCAGCGGTACGCAGGGGGCGTTTGGAAACACCATATATTTT,CASGTQGAFGNTIYF
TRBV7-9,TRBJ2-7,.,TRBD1,TGTGCCAGCAGCTTGAGGCGACAGGGTGCCGACGAGCAGTACTTC,CASSLRRQGADEQYF
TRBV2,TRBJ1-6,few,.,TGTGCCAGCAGTCACGGGCCCGAAGTATCACCCCTCCACTTT,CASSHGPEVSPLHF
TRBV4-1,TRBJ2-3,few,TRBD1,TGCGCCAGCAGCGAGACAGGGACCCTCGGGGATACGCAGTATTTT,CASSETGTLGDTQYF
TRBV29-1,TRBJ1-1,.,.,TGCAGCGTTGGACAGGCCAACACTGAAGCTTTCTTT,CSVGQANTEAFF
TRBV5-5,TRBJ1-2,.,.,TGTGCCAGCAGCGAGAGAGGGGCGTATGGCTACACCTTC,CASSERGAYGYTF
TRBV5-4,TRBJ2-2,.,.,TGTGCCAGCAGCAATAGCCCCGGGGAGCTGTTTTTT,CASSNSPGELFF
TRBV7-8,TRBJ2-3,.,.,TGTGCCAGCAGCCCTCGACTAGGGACTGCTACGCAGTATTTT,CASSPRLGTATQYF
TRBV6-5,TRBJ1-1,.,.,TGTGCCAGCGGAAAGGGGAGGGGGAACACTGAAGCTTTCTTT,CASGKGRGNTEAFF
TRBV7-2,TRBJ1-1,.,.,TGTGCCAGCAGCTTAAGGGGGTCCACTGAAGCTTTCTTT,CASSLRGSTEAFF
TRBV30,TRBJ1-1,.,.,TGTGCCTGGAGTGGTCAGGCGAACACTGAAGCTTTCTTT,CAWSGQANTEAFF
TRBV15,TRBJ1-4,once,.,TGTGCCACCACCCCGGGGAGGGCGCCTAATGAAAAACTGTTTTTT,CATTPGRAPNEKLFF
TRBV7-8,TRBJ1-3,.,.,TGTGCCAGCAGCTTAGGCCCGCGGAACTCTGGAAACACCATATATTTT,CASSLGPRNSGNTIYF
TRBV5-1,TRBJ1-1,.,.,TGCGCCAGCACGACCAACGACGCTCACACTGAAGCTTTCTTT,CASTTNDAHTEAFF
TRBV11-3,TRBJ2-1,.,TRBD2,TGTGCCAGCAGTTCTAGCGGGGGCTCTTACAATGAGCAGTTCTTC,CASSSSGGSYNEQFF
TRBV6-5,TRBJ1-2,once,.,TGTGCCAGCAGTTTTTCGGGACAATTTATGACCTATGGCTACACCTTC,CASSFSGQFMTYGYTF
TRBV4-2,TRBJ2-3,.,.,TGTGCCAGCAGCCAAGCCCTTGGCGGGGGCACAGATACGCAGTATTTT,CASSQALGGGTDTQYF
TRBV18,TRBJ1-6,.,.,TGTGCCAGCTCACCCCTGAAAGCAGGGAAGGGTTCACCCCTCCACTTT,CASSPLKAGKGSPLHF
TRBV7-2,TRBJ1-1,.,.,TGTGCCAGCAGCTCTACAGGGTTCCCTGCACAAGAAGCTTTCTTT,CASSSTGFPAQEAFF
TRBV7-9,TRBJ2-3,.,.,TGTGCCAGCAGCTGGGGTAGACAGGGCACAGATACGCAGTATTTT,CASSWGRQGTDTQYF
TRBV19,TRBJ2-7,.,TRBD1,TGTGCCAGTAGTAGAGGGGGGACAGGGACCTACGAGCAGTACTTC,CASSRGGTGTYEQYF
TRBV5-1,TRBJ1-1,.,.,TGCGCCAGCAGCATAGACCCAAACACTGAAGCTTTCTTT,CASSIDPNTEAFF
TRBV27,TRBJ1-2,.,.,TGTGCCAGCAGTTTATCCCGGTCGGGAGGCCTGGGATTTAGCGGCTACACCTTC,CASSLSRSGGLGFSGYTF
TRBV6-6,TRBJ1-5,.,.,TGTGCCAGCAGTTACGGGAGGACAAATCAGCCCCAGCATTTT,CASSYGRTNQPQHF
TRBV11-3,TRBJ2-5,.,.,TGTGCCAGCAGAGGGTTAGGACGAAGGGAGACCCAGTACTTC,CASRGLGRRETQYF
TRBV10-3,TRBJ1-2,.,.,TGCGCCACGAGGGTAAACGGCTACACCTTC,CATRVNGYTF
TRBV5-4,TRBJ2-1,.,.,TGTGCCAGCAGCTTGGGGTTGACGGTTTCCTACAATGAGCAGTTCTTC,CASSLGLTVSYNEQFF
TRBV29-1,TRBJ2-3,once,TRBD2,TGCAGCGTTGCCGGGGCGGGGGGCCGGGGAAGGAGGTATTTT,CSVAGAGGRGRRYF
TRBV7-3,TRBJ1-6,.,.,TGTGCCAGCAGCTTATTGGGGGTTCCGAATTCACCCCTCCACTTT,CASSLLGVPNSPLHF
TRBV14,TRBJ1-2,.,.,TGTGCCAGCAGCCAGACAGCCAACGGCTACACCTTC,CASSQTANGYTF
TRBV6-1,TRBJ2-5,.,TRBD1,TGTGCCACCCGACAGGGTGCCCAAGAGACCCAGTACTTC,CATRQGAQETQYF
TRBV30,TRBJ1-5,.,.,TGTGCCTGGAGTGTGGCAGGGTCTCAGCCCCAGCATTTT,CAWSVAGSQPQHF
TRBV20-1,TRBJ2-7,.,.,TGCAGTGCTAGTGTGGATTACGAGCAGTACTTC,CSASVDYEQYF
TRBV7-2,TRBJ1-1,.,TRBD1,TGTGCCAGCAGCCCCCGGGACAGCAACACTGAAGCTTTCTTT,CASSPRDSNTEAFF
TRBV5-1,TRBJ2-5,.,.,TGCGCCAGCAGCTTGAGGCCAAAAGAGACCCAGTACTTC,CASSLRPKETQYF
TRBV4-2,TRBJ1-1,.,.,TGTGCCAGCAGCTTAGAGTTTGGGAAAATGAACACTGAAGCTTTCTTT,CASSLEFGKMNTEAFF